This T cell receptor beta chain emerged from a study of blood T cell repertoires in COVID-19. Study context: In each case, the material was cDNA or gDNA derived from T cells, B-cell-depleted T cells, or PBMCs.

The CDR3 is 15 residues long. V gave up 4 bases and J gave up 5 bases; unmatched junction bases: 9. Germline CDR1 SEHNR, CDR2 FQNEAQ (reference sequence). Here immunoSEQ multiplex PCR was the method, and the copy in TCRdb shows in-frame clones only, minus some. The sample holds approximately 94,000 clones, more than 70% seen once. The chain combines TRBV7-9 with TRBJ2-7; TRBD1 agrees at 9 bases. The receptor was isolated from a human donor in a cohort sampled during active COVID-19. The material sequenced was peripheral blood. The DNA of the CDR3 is TGTGCCAGCAGCTCCGACAGGGGGTCTGGCCACGAGCAGTACTTC. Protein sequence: CASSSDRGSGHEQYF.